This entry lists 27 T cell receptor beta chains sequenced from one sample in a study of T cell responses to AZD1222 COVID-19 vaccine. The repertoire was sequenced with immunoSEQ multiplex PCR; TCRdb's copy has only in-frame clones and lacks some. Altogether about 88,000 clones are present, 85% to 90% being singletons, with the ten largest covering 3.5% to 4.5%. The material was peripheral blood, obtained on day 0 of AZD1222 vaccination. Receptors were obtained from an adult in good health.

This sequence joins TRBV5-1 and TRBJ2-5; the D gene is possibly TRBD2 (6 bases). Germline V gene sequence: CDR1 SGHRS, CDR2 YFSETQ. V lost 3 bases and J lost 2, with 11 bases in between. CDR3 length: 14 residues. This CDR3 is CASSSGVGQETQYF. The CDR3 coding sequence is TGCGCCAGCAGCTCGGGAGTGGGTCAAGAGACCCAGTACTTC.

This chain uses TRBV7-9 with TRBJ1-1; unclear D gene. The V gene lost 0 bases and the J gene lost 1 base, with 18 bases spanning the gap. The CDR3 runs to 18 residues. Per the germline V gene, CDR1 is SEHNR and CDR2 is FQNEAQ (reference sequence). The CDR3 DNA follows: TGTGCCAGCAGCTTAGCGTCGACGCCTTATGGAAGGAACACTGAAGCTTTCTTT. Its protein is CASSLASTPYGRNTEAFF. Supplemented by reference TRBV7-9 and TRBJ1-1, the full variable domain reads DTGVSQNPRHKITKRGQNVTFRCDPISEHNRLYWYRQTLGQGPEFLTYFQNEAQLEKSRLLSDRFSAERPKGSFSTLEIQRTEQGDSAMYLCASSLASTPYGRNTEAFFGQGTRLTVV.

This clone came up a few times. The chain is built from TRBV30 and TRBJ2-1; D might be TRBD2 (6 bases). CDR3 length: 13 residues. Germline values: CDR1 GTSNPN, CDR2 SVGIG (reference sequence). Trimming stripped 2 bases from V and 6 bases from J, with 11 bases between. CDR3 sequence reads: CAWSTASANEQFF. The CDR3 nucleotides are TGTGCCTGGAGTACGGCTAGCGCCAATGAGCAGTTCTTC.

The J gene is TRBJ2-7, the V gene TRBV7-9; D gene uncertain. Germline values: CDR1 SEHNR, CDR2 FQNEAQ (reference sequence). Trimming pared 0 bases from V and 4 bases from J, leaving 7 bases between. The CDR3 has 13 amino acids. CDR3 sequence (DNA): TGTGCCAGCAGCTTAGCGGTGGTGTACGAGCAGTACTTC. The encoded protein is CASSLAVVYEQYF.

This chain joins TRBV6-2 or TRBV6-3 and TRBJ2-5, with unresolved D. The CDR3 is 13 amino acids. Germline CDR1 is MNHEY and CDR2 is SVGEGT. V shed 2 bases and J shed 2 bases, with 6 bases lying between them. The CDR3 loop reads CASSYVIQETQYF. In DNA, the CDR3 is TGTGCCAGCAGTTACGTGATTCAAGAGACCCAGTACTTC.

This chain uses TRBV19 with TRBJ1-6; D gene unclear. The CDR3 consists of 15 residues. Trimming took 2 bases from V and 12 from J, leaving 17 bases between them. Looked up from germline, CDR1 is LNHDA and CDR2 is SQIVND (reference sequence). The CDR3 reads CASSISTGMYGPLHF. CDR3 DNA: TGTGCCAGTAGTATAAGTACTGGGATGTACGGACCCCTCCACTTT.

The chain carries TRBV6-4 and TRBJ2-3; no firm D call. This CDR3 comprises 15 residues. V lost 0 bases, J lost 2 bases, and 9 bases lay in between. The germline V gene encodes CDR1 MRHNA and CDR2 SNTAGT. CDR3 DNA sequence: TGTGCCAGCAGTGACTCGAAAGCTCCCACAGATACGCAGTATTTT. It is translated as CASSDSKAPTDTQYF.

This rearrangement joins TRBV6-5 to TRBJ1-1; D perhaps matches TRBD1 (6 bases). V shed 6 bases and J shed 10 bases, with 12 bases lying between them. The CDR3 extends over 11 amino acids. In germline, CDR1 is MNHEY, CDR2 SVGAGI. CDR3 sequence reads: CASSKMGAAFF. CDR3 DNA: TGTGCCAGCAGCAAGATGGGGGCAGCTTTCTTT.

The chain recombines TRBV2 with TRBJ2-1; D is uncertain. The length of the CDR3 is 14 residues. Germline V gene data show CDR1 as SNHLY and CDR2 as FYNNEI. V lost 7 bases and J 0 bases, leaving 10 bases between the germline ends. This chain's CDR3 is CASIGGRSYNEQFF. The CDR3 bases are TGTGCCAGCATAGGCGGTCGCTCCTACAATGAGCAGTTCTTC. The whole variable domain, remainder taken from reference TRBV2 and TRBJ2-1, is EPEVTQTPSHQVTQMGQEVILRCVPISNHLYFYWYRQILGQKVEFLVSFYNNEISEKSEIFDDQFSVERPDGSNFTLKIRSTKLEDSAMYFCASIGGRSYNEQFFGPGTRLTVL.

V usage is TRBV2 and J usage is TRBJ1-4, with D hard to call. The V end lost 6 bases, the J end lost 2 bases, and 13 bases lay between the germline ends. CDR1 and CDR2 (germline): SNHLY, FYNNEI. This CDR3 region has 15 residues. The CDR3 spells CASRIMGKTNEKLFF. CDR3 nucleotides: TGTGCCAGCAGGATAATGGGGAAGACTAATGAAAAACTGTTTTTT. The whole variable domain, remainder taken from reference TRBV2 and TRBJ1-4, is EPEVTQTPSHQVTQMGQEVILRCVPISNHLYFYWYRQILGQKVEFLVSFYNNEISEKSEIFDDQFSVERPDGSNFTLKIRSTKLEDSAMYFCASRIMGKTNEKLFFGSGTQLSVL.

The V call is TRBV3-1 (or the pseudogene TRBV3-2), the J call TRBJ2-5; D ambiguous. CDR3 size: 11 residues. V lost 4 bases and J 7 bases, leaving 7 bases between the germline ends. Germline V gene lookup returns CDR1 LGHDT and CDR2 YNNKEL (reference sequence). The CDR3 is CASSLQWTQYF. In DNA form, the CDR3 reads TGTGCCAGCAGCCTCCAGTGGACCCAGTACTTC.

This chain joins TRBV5-1 and TRBJ1-2; 8 bases are shared with TRBD1. The CDR3 spans 13 residues. CDR1 and CDR2 (germline): SGHRS, YFSETQ. The J segment lost 7 bases and the V segment lost 0 bases, leaving 2 bases of the junction unmatched. The DNA for the CDR3 is TGCGCCAGCAGCTTGGATACAGGGGGTGGCTACACCTTC. Translated, it gives CASSLDTGGGYTF.

V usage is TRBV3-1 (or the pseudogene TRBV3-2) and J usage is TRBJ1-4; weak D call: TRBD1 (5 bases). The CDR3 has 16 amino acids. Looked up from germline, CDR1 is LGHDT and CDR2 is YNNKEL (reference sequence). V gave up 1 base and J gave up 4 bases, with 13 bases separating them. The CDR3 loop is CASSQGDSGFNEKLFF. In nucleotides, the CDR3 is TGTGCCAGCAGCCAAGGCGACAGCGGCTTTAATGAAAAACTGTTTTTT.

The chain employs TRBV5-1 and TRBJ1-1, with a tentative D call TRBD1 (5 bases). Germline-derived CDR1 and CDR2 are SGHRS and YFSETQ. Trimming pared 5 bases from V and 2 bases from J, leaving 10 bases between. CDR3 size: 13 residues. The DNA for the CDR3 is TGCGCCAGCAGGACGACAGATAACACTGAAGCTTTCTTT. This codes for CASRTTDNTEAFF.

This clone was found once. This chain connects TRBV7-6 to TRBJ1-5, with unresolved D. CDR1 is SGHVS, CDR2 FNYEAQ, per germline. This CDR3 has 16 amino acids. V dropped 7 bases and J dropped 2 bases, with 18 bases sitting between them. CDR3 DNA: TGTGCCAGCACCAACCGAAACCGGGTCCGCAATCAGCCCCAGCATTTT. Encoded protein: CASTNRNRVRNQPQHF.

This clone was seen a single time. V and J are TRBV6-2 or TRBV6-3 and TRBJ2-7; 7 positions agree with TRBD1. CDR3 length: 16 residues. The germline CDR1 and CDR2 sequences are MNHEY and SVGEGT. V gave up 2 bases and J gave up 1 base; unmatched junction bases: 8. CDR3 in DNA: TGTGCCAGCAGTTACGCTCCGGACAGGCAATCCTACGAGCAGTACTTC. It yields the protein CASSYAPDRQSYEQYF.

The chain combines TRBV28 with TRBJ2-3, with 8 bases identical to TRBD1. The CDR3 length is 14 residues. Germline values: CDR1 MDHEN, CDR2 SYDVKM. V was pared by 7 bases and J by 3 bases, with 6 bases of the junction left unmatched. In DNA, the CDR3 is TGTGCCAGCAACCTGGACAGGGTTACAGATACGCAGTATTTT. It yields the protein CASNLDRVTDTQYF.

The rearrangement links TRBV21-1 to TRBJ1-4. TRBV21-1 is marked as a pseudogene. The CDR3 has 14 residues. This CDR3 reads CASSKEPVNEKLFF. CDR3 in DNA: TGTGCCAGCAGCAAAGAGCCAGTTAATGAAAAACTGTTTTTT.

The rearrangement links TRBV11-2 to TRBJ2-7; 11 bases map to TRBD2. J gave up 3 bases and V 5 bases, and 3 bases lay outside the gene matches. This CDR3 is 14 amino acids long. Germline V gene sequence: CDR1 SGHAT, CDR2 FQNNGV. The CDR3: CASSPGTSGYEQYF. In DNA, the CDR3 is TGTGCCAGCAGCCCCGGGACTAGCGGCTACGAGCAGTACTTC. Full variable domain (outside the CDR3, taken from reference TRBV11-2 and TRBJ2-7): EAGVAQSPRYKIIEKRQSVAFWCNPISGHATLYWYQQILGQGPKLLIQFQNNGVVDDSQLPKDRFSAERLKGVDSTLKIQPAKLEDSAVYLCASSPGTSGYEQYFGPGTRLTVT.

As concerns this clone: Other DNA sequences from this sample encode an identical CDR3 as well. V usage is TRBV15 and J usage is TRBJ1-2, with D unresolved. The CDR3 extends over 14 amino acids. The V gene lost 1 base and the J gene lost 2 bases, with 8 bases spanning the gap. CDR1 and CDR2 from the germline V gene are LNHNV and YYDKDF (reference sequence). CDR3 nucleotide sequence: TGTGCCACCAGCAGAGGCCCGCCAAACTATGGCTACACCTTC. Translated, it gives CATSRGPPNYGYTF.

The genes are TRBV5-8 and TRBJ1-4; 8 bases fit TRBD1. The V gene end was trimmed by 2 bases and the J gene end by 8 bases; junction bases not matched to a gene: 2. The CDR3 is 13 residues long. Per germline, CDR1 SGHTS and CDR2 YDEGEE. The CDR3 is CASSFDRGEKLFF. As DNA, the CDR3 is TGTGCCAGCAGCTTTGACAGGGGAGAAAAACTGTTTTTT.

The chain is built from TRBV7-3 and TRBJ1-6; D is perhaps TRBD1 (5 bases). Trimming stripped 5 bases from V and 6 bases from J, with 14 bases between. There are 15 residues in the CDR3. Germline V gives CDR1 SGHTA, CDR2 FQGTGA. CDR3 nucleotide sequence: TGTGCCAGCAGCCCAAATGCAGGGATTAATTCACCCCTCCACTTT. Amino acids: CASSPNAGINSPLHF.

In this sample, this clone turned up once. The chain carries TRBV12-3 or TRBV12-4 and TRBJ1-2; possible D gene TRBD1, 6 bases. The CDR3 loop spans 13 amino acids. V was cut by 7 bases and J by 5 bases, with 14 bases left in between. The CDR3 bases are TGTGCCAGCACTTTCGGGCAGGGGTATGGCTACACCTTC. This gives the protein CASTFGQGYGYTF.

V is TRBV5-1 and J is TRBJ2-5; 10 bases are a match to TRBD2. V shed 4 bases and J 0 bases; nucleotides not matched to a gene: 12. The length of the CDR3 is 18 residues. Germline loops: CDR1 SGHRS, CDR2 YFSETQ. CDR3 region: CASSPGVVAGGHQETQYF. The CDR3 DNA is TGCGCCAGCAGCCCTGGAGTGGTAGCGGGGGGACACCAAGAGACCCAGTACTTC.

The gene calls are TRBV19 and TRBJ1-5; D unresolved. CDR3 length: 14 residues. In germline, CDR1 is LNHDA, CDR2 SQIVND (reference sequence). V was cut by 2 bases and J by 3 bases, with 8 bases left in between. Here the CDR3 DNA reads TGTGCCAGTAGTATATATCAGGCCAATCAGCCCCAGCATTTT. Its translation is CASSIYQANQPQHF.

The table lists this clone with a count of one. The J gene is TRBJ1-2, the V gene TRBV18, with D unresolved. This CDR3 comprises 13 residues. Trimming took off 6 bases at V and 6 bases at J, with 14 bases between the two ends. Germline CDR1 is KGHSH and CDR2 is LQKENI. The CDR3 protein is CASSLSAWDGYTF. CDR3 bases: TGTGCCAGCTCCCTCTCGGCCTGGGATGGCTACACCTTC. Using reference TRBV18 and TRBJ1-2 for the parts outside the CDR3, the full variable domain is NAGVMQNPRHLVRRRGQEARLRCSPMKGHSHVYWYRQLPEEGLKFMVYLQKENIIDESGMPKERFSAEFPKEGPSILRIQQVVRGDSAAYFCASSLSAWDGYTFGSGTRLTVV.

The V call is TRBV18, the J call TRBJ1-5, with 7 positions matching TRBD1. From germline, CDR1 is KGHSH and CDR2 LQKENI. V dropped 6 bases and J dropped 5; count of bases not matched to a gene: 10. The CDR3 covers 15 residues. For the CDR3, the DNA is TGTGCCAGCTCTCGGGACAGAAGCTTGGATCAGCCCCAGCATTTT. It encodes CASSRDRSLDQPQHF.